The rows below give T cell receptor beta chains drawn from one sample of a study of regulatory T cells in long-lasting Graves disease. MiXCR, applied by TCRdb to the multiplex PCR reads, yields one record per CDR3 protein. The sample yields nearly 350,000 distinct CDR3 sequences, roughly a fifth seen once. The sample was peripheral blood mononuclear cells (PBMCs), taken when the disease was refractory, from a patient treated with antithyroid drugs. The receptor source for this set is a female donor with Graves disease. Each CDR3 is given with its conserved first and last residue. The order of the fields is V gene, J gene, D gene, clone size, CDR3 protein, CDR3 DNA. The D gene is left open where the match is weak. Where a row states a size, it is once, few, many or the class of an expanded clone; other rows omit it.

TRBV12-3/TRBV12-4	TRBJ2-7	TRBD1	many	CASSLPRGSHEQYF	TGTGCCAGCAGTTTGCCCAGGGGGTCCCACGAGCAGTACTTC
TRBV9	TRBJ1-2	.	.	CASSGGGYNYGYTF	TGTGCCAGCAGCGGAGGGGGTTATAACTATGGCTACACCTTC
TRBV28	TRBJ2-3	.	many	CASSLLADTQYF	TGTGCCAGCAGCTTGCTAGCGGATACGCAGTATTTT
TRBV24-1	TRBJ1-4	.	many	CATSDSKDNEKLFF	TGTGCCACCAGTGATTCTAAAGATAATGAAAAACTGTTTTTT
TRBV14	TRBJ1-1	TRBD1	.	CASSQETGAEAFF	TGTGCCAGCAGCCAAGAGACAGGGGCTGAAGCTTTCTTT
TRBV6-2/TRBV6-3	TRBJ2-2	.	many	CASSYSGLYTGELFF	TGTGCCAGCAGTTACTCGGGACTCTACACCGGGGAGCTGTTTTTT
TRBV6-1	TRBJ1-1	.	few	CASSEDPRGAFF	TGTGCCAGCAGTGAAGATCCCCGCGGAGCTTTCTTT
TRBV14	TRBJ1-2	TRBD1	.	CASSQRQGASLYGYTF	TGTGCCAGCAGCCAGAGACAGGGGGCCTCTCTCTATGGCTACACCTTC
TRBV10-3	TRBJ2-7	TRBD2	many	CAISLGLAGTYEQYF	TGTGCCATCAGTCTGGGACTAGCGGGAACCTACGAGCAGTACTTC
TRBV12-3/TRBV12-4	TRBJ2-2	.	few	CASSMTANTGELFF	TGTGCCAGCAGTATGACAGCTAACACCGGGGAGCTGTTTTTT
TRBV4-2	TRBJ1-1	.	few	CASRRIEYRWQPRGTEAFF	TGTGCCAGCAGACGCATAGAGTATCGGTGGCAGCCACGAGGAACTGAAGCTTTCTTT
TRBV7-3	TRBJ2-7	.	many	CASSLGAGSYEQYF	TGTGCCAGCAGCTTAGGTGCAGGGTCCTACGAGCAGTACTTC
TRBV7-9	TRBJ2-5	TRBD2	few	CASSKSGSLGQETQYF	TGTGCCAGCAGCAAGAGCGGGAGCCTTGGGCAAGAGACCCAGTACTTC
TRBV15	TRBJ2-3	.	once	CATSSENSDTQYF	TGTGCCACCAGCAGCGAAAACTCGGATACGCAGTATTTT
TRBV5-6	TRBJ2-2	TRBD1	few	CASSFFLRGQVPGELFF	TGTGCCAGCAGCTTCTTCCTCCGGGGACAGGTGCCCGGGGAGCTGTTTTTT
TRBV19	TRBJ2-1	.	.	CASSKQGGNEQFF	TGTGCCAGTTCCAAGCAGGGGGGGAATGAGCAGTTCTTC
TRBV27	TRBJ1-1	.	many	CASSLIGSVTEAFF	TGTGCCAGCAGTTTAATAGGGTCGGTCACTGAAGCTTTCTTT
TRBV4-1	TRBJ1-1	.	few	CASSHGRLENTEAFF	TGCGCCAGCAGCCACGGGAGGTTGGAAAACACTGAAGCTTTCTTT
TRBV15	TRBJ2-7	.	many	CATSRGINYEQYF	TGTGCCACCAGCAGAGGGATTAACTACGAGCAGTACTTC
TRBV6-5	TRBJ1-1	.	.	CASSYSADLTPEAFF	TGTGCCAGCAGTTACTCCGCAGATTTGACCCCTGAAGCTTTCTTT
TRBV27	TRBJ2-7	TRBD1	few	CASSYRTGAYEQYF	TGTGCCAGCAGTTACCGGACAGGGGCCTACGAGCAGTACTTC
TRBV4-1	TRBJ2-7	.	.	CASSQVAGARYF	TGCGCCAGCAGCCAAGTAGCCGGGGCGCGATACTTC
TRBV7-2	TRBJ2-7	TRBD1	many	CASSLVGTESSYEQYF	TGTGCCAGCAGCTTAGTTGGGACAGAGAGCTCCTACGAGCAGTACTTC
TRBV13	TRBJ2-2	.	.	CASSLDLAAGELFF	TGTGCCAGCAGCTTAGATCTAGCAGCCGGGGAGCTGTTTTTT
TRBV7-2	TRBJ1-1	TRBD1	.	CASSLTGETEAFF	TGTGCCAGCAGCTTAACAGGGGAAACTGAAGCTTTCTTT
TRBV12-3/TRBV12-4	TRBJ1-5	.	many	CASREGGSLDQPQHF	TGTGCCAGCAGAGAAGGGGGAAGTCTCGATCAGCCCCAGCATTTT
TRBV30	TRBJ2-7	TRBD1	many	CAWNLGDRVNHF	TGTGCCTGGAACCTAGGGGACAGGGTTAATCACTTC
TRBV7-2	TRBJ1-2	.	many	CASTPFQPRGEGYTF	TGTGCCAGCACCCCCTTTCAGCCCAGGGGCGAGGGCTACACCTTC
TRBV6-1	TRBJ1-5	.	.	CASTYPPRQPQHF	TGTGCCAGCACCTACCCGCCCCGTCAGCCCCAGCATTTT
TRBV6-1	TRBJ1-2	TRBD1	.	CASSVMTGEIYGYTF	TGTGCCAGCAGTGTAATGACAGGGGAAATCTATGGCTACACCTTC
TRBV29-1	TRBJ2-5	TRBD1	many	CSVEGQGGLETQYF	TGCAGCGTTGAAGGACAGGGTGGTTTAGAGACCCAGTACTTC
TRBV10-3	TRBJ1-1	.	many	CAIREHGGTTEAFF	TGTGCCATCAGAGAACACGGGGGTACCACTGAAGCTTTCTTT
TRBV6-5	TRBJ2-7	TRBD1	.	CASSYSFGTGLYEQYF	TGTGCCAGCAGTTACTCGTTCGGGACAGGGCTATACGAGCAGTACTTC
TRBV19	TRBJ1-1	.	few	CASSIPRGRARTEAFF	TGTGCCAGTAGTATCCCTAGGGGTCGGGCGCGCACTGAAGCTTTCTTT